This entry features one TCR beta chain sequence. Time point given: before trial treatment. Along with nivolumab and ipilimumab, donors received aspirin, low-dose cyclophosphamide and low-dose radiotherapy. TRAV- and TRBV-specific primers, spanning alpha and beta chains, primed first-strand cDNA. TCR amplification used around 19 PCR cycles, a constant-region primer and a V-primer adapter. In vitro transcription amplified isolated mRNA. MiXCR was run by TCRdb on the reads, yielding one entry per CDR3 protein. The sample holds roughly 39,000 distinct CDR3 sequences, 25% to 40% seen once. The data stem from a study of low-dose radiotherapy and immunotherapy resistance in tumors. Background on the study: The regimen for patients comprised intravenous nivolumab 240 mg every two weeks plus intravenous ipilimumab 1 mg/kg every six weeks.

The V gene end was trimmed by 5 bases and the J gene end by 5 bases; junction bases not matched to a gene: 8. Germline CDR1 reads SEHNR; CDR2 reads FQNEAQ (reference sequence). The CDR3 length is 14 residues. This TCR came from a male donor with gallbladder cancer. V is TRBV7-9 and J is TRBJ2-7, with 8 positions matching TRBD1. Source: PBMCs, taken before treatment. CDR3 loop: CASSPGTGYHEQYF. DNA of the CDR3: TGTGCCAGCAGCCCCGGGACAGGATATCACGAGCAGTACTTC.